This is a list of T cell receptor beta chains from one sample in a study of patients and donors after allogeneic stem cell transplantation. Each CDR3 protein gets one entry after TCRdb re-called the RT-PCR reads with MiXCR. The sample comprises some 880,000 distinct CDR3 sequences, more than 15% of which are singletons, and about 6% rests with the top ten. The sample taken for sequencing was blood, either unsorted or a sorted T cell fraction (not recorded which). The receptor source for this set is a human donor who was either an allogeneic HSCT recipient or a stem cell or donor lymphocyte infusion donor (not recorded which). It is not recorded whose cells these are; they may come from a transplant donor. Both conserved end residues are part of each CDR3. A D gene is named only where the DNA matches it firmly. Clone size is given for some rows only: seen once, a few or many times, or a class if the clone is expanded.

v_call	clone_size	j_call	cdr3_length	d_call	cdr3_nt	cdr3_aa
TRBV9	few	TRBJ1-1	17	NA	TGTGCCAGCAGCGTAGGTGGAGCGGGGGGGGGATGGACTGAAGCTTTCTTT	CASSVGGAGGGWTEAFF
TRBV12-3/TRBV12-4	NA	TRBJ1-2	16	TRBD1	TGTGCCAGCAGTTCCGTGACAGGGGCCGGGAACTATGGCTACACCTTC	CASSSVTGAGNYGYTF
TRBV7-2	few	TRBJ1-5	16	NA	TGTGCCAGCAGCTTAGCGGGCGGGGTTAGCAATCAGCCCCAGCATTTT	CASSLAGGVSNQPQHF
TRBV11-3	NA	TRBJ2-1	12	NA	TGTGCCAGCAGCTTAGATCGGACCAAGCAGTTCTTC	CASSLDRTKQFF
TRBV6-1	NA	TRBJ2-7	15	TRBD1	TGTGCCAGCAAAGAACCGGGACAGGGTTTGGGTGAGCAGTACTTC	CASKEPGQGLGEQYF
TRBV6-5	few	TRBJ1-1	16	TRBD1	TGTGCCAGCAGTTACGGGACAGGGAGACCGAACACTGAAGCTTTCTTT	CASSYGTGRPNTEAFF
TRBV12-5	few	TRBJ1-1	11	NA	TGTGCTAGTGGTTTTAACCATGAAGCTTTCTTT	CASGFNHEAFF
TRBV24-1	NA	TRBJ2-3	14	NA	TGTGCCGCCTCCTCGGGCGGGTCTCACGATACGCAGTATTTT	CAASSGGSHDTQYF
TRBV12-3/TRBV12-4	NA	TRBJ2-2	16	NA	TGTGCCAGCAGTCGGAGGGATCTCCAGAACACCGGGGAGCTGTTTTTT	CASSRRDLQNTGELFF
TRBV19	NA	TRBJ2-1	14	NA	TGTGCCAGTAGTATGGGACGGGCCGTGGATGAGCAGTTCTTC	CASSMGRAVDEQFF
TRBV12-3/TRBV12-4	few	TRBJ2-2	13	NA	TGTGCCAGCAGCTTAGAACGTAGCGGGGAGCTGTTTTTT	CASSLERSGELFF
TRBV5-4	few	TRBJ1-5	15	TRBD1	TGTGCCAGCAGCTTAGGGACAGGGGCTGCTCAGCCCCAGCATTTT	CASSLGTGAAQPQHF
TRBV6-2/TRBV6-3	NA	TRBJ2-5	14	NA	TGTGCCAGCAGTTCTTTCTGGGGCCAAGAGACCCAGTACTTC	CASSSFWGQETQYF
TRBV20-1	few	TRBJ2-2	15	NA	TGCAGTGCCCTACCGGGACATAGGAACACCGGGGAGCTGTTTTTT	CSALPGHRNTGELFF
TRBV12-3/TRBV12-4	many	TRBJ1-2	14	NA	TGTGCCAGCAGTCCTTCTGGGAGGGGCTATGGCTACACCTTC	CASSPSGRGYGYTF
TRBV20-1	few	TRBJ1-2	13	TRBD1	TGCAGTGCTAGACCACAGGGGAAGGATGGCTACACCTTC	CSARPQGKDGYTF
TRBV7-2	few	TRBJ2-3	15	NA	TGTGCCAGCAGCGCATCTAGCAGTTCCACAGATACGCAGTATTTT	CASSASSSSTDTQYF
TRBV5-1	NA	TRBJ2-1	15	NA	TGCGCCAGCAGCTGGGGAAATAGGGGGACCAATGAGCAGTTCTTC	CASSWGNRGTNEQFF
TRBV29-1	many	TRBJ2-7	11	NA	TGCAGCGTTGTCCATAGGGCCGAGCAGTACTTC	CSVVHRAEQYF
TRBV7-2	few	TRBJ2-7	18	TRBD2	TGTGCCAGCAGCTTAGCGCTACCTAGCGGGGTTCTCTACCCCGAGCAGTACTTC	CASSLALPSGVLYPEQYF
TRBV20-1	NA	TRBJ2-3	15	TRBD2	TGCAGTGCTAGAGGGAGCGGGAGGGCCCCAGATACGCAGTATTTT	CSARGSGRAPDTQYF
TRBV5-1	NA	TRBJ2-1	19	NA	TGCGCCAGCAGCCCCATGCTAAGAGGGACTGGGGGAACCTACAATGAGCAGTTCTTC	CASSPMLRGTGGTYNEQFF
TRBV20-1	NA	TRBJ2-3	12	NA	TGCAGTGGGCTGCATAGGTCAGATACGCAGTATTTT	CSGLHRSDTQYF
TRBV7-3	NA	TRBJ2-1	19	TRBD2	TGTGCCAGCAGCTTATCACCGTCTAGCGGGAGGGCCTCCTACAATGAGCAGTTCTTC	CASSLSPSSGRASYNEQFF
TRBV5-1	NA	TRBJ2-5	15	TRBD1	TGCGCCAGCAGCGTGGGACAGGGGGTAGGAGAGACCCAGTACTTC	CASSVGQGVGETQYF
TRBV27	few	TRBJ1-5	14	NA	TGTGCCAGCGCGAATTTCGGAGGCAATCAGCCCCAGCATTTT	CASANFGGNQPQHF
TRBV9	NA	TRBJ2-1	17	TRBD2	TGTGCCAGCAGCGTAAGCCAGCGGGGCAGCTCCTACAATGAGCAGTTCTTC	CASSVSQRGSSYNEQFF
TRBV12-3/TRBV12-4	NA	TRBJ2-1	16	TRBD1	TGTGCCAGCAGTTCACGGGGACAGGGGGCTTTAAATGAGCAGTTCTTC	CASSSRGQGALNEQFF
TRBV25-1	NA	TRBJ2-3	11	NA	TGTGCCAGCAGTGAATGGGACGGTCAGTATTTT	CASSEWDGQYF
TRBV20-1	few	TRBJ2-1	12	TRBD2	TGCAGTGCTCGGACTAGCAGGGTGGAGCAGTTCTTC	CSARTSRVEQFF
TRBV5-1	NA	TRBJ2-7	13	TRBD2	TGCGCCAGCAGCTTCGGGGGGGCTGACGAGCAGTACTTC	CASSFGGADEQYF
TRBV6-1	NA	TRBJ1-3	13	NA	TGTGCCAGCAGTGAAGACCCTGGAAACACCATATATTTT	CASSEDPGNTIYF
TRBV20-1	few	TRBJ2-1	14	NA	TGCAGTGTTAGGTGGGCAGGGGAAAGCAATGAGCAGTTCTTC	CSVRWAGESNEQFF
TRBV7-9	few	TRBJ2-5	12	NA	TGTGCCAGCAGGGGTAATCGAGAGACCCAGTACTTC	CASRGNRETQYF
TRBV20-1	NA	TRBJ1-3	14	NA	TGCAGTGCGGTGGACATTCTCTCTGGAAACACCATATATTTT	CSAVDILSGNTIYF
TRBV27	few	TRBJ1-2	15	TRBD1	TGTGCCAGCAGTTCCCGACAGGGCCATCCACCCTCCTACACCTTC	CASSSRQGHPPSYTF
TRBV4-2	few	TRBJ2-6	17	NA	TGTGCCAGCAGCCAGGGAACAGGCTCCTCTGGGGCCAACGTCCTGACTTTC	CASSQGTGSSGANVLTF
TRBV7-9	few	TRBJ1-2	15	NA	TGTGCCAGCAGCCCGAAGGCGGGGGTAACCTATGGCTACACCTTC	CASSPKAGVTYGYTF
TRBV7-9	NA	TRBJ1-4	17	NA	TGTGCCAGCAGCTTAGGCAGGACGAGGGACTCTAATGAAAAACTGTTTTTT	CASSLGRTRDSNEKLFF
TRBV20-1	NA	TRBJ2-5	14	TRBD2	TGCAGTGCCGGCGACGGACTAGTGCAAGAGACCCAGTACTTC	CSAGDGLVQETQYF
TRBV9	few	TRBJ1-2	14	TRBD1	TGTGCCAGCAGCCAGGAAAGCGACAGGGATGGCTACACCTTC	CASSQESDRDGYTF